The clone carrying this T cell receptor (beta chain) showed up many times. The antigen remains unidentified. The sample is drawn from a study of T cells after posttransplantation cyclophosphamide. The data were produced by immunoSEQ multiplex PCR, yet TCRdb's version contains in-frame clones alone and is incomplete. Listed here are 37,000 or so clones without any singletons, the top ten holding 5.5% to 7%. Peripheral blood was collected from the related graft donor on the marrow donation day. Study-level points and caveats: Later blood repertoires were often dominated by clones from the donor CD8+ memory compartment. Recipient CMV seropositivity and CMV reactivation strongly tracked TRB clonality.

This receptor was taken from a man aged 25 to 40 in good health and a related stem cell transplant donor. Specimen: PBMCs.

CDR3 loop: CASSLYRVTFDTEAFF. The CDR3 DNA reads as TGTGCCAGCAGCTTATACAGGGTTACGTTCGACACTGAAGCTTTCTTT. V is TRBV5-6 and J is TRBJ1-1; a possible D gene is TRBD1 (6 bases). This CDR3 contains 16 residues. V was pared by 2 bases and J by 3 bases, with 17 bases between. Germline V CDR1 and CDR2: SGHDT, YYEEEE.